The present T cell receptor beta chain was sequenced within a study of T-cell memory formation after mild COVID-19. TCRdb re-analysed the 5' RACE reads in MiXCR, keeping a single row per CDR3 protein. Of 280,000 or so distinct CDR3 sequences in the sample, less than 9.5% were seen once. Notes on the study in general: Pre-infection memory held some responding clones, suggesting pre-existing cross-reactive T cells responded.

Points on this clonotype: Its antigen is unidentified.

Germline V lookup: CDR1 LNHNV, CDR2 YYDKDF (reference sequence). V gave up 3 bases and J gave up 1 base; unmatched junction bases: 5. CDR3 size: 15 residues. Sequencing was done on a sample of PBMCs or a T cell subset sorted from them (not recorded which). The J gene is TRBJ1-1, the V gene TRBV15, with 7 bases matching TRBD1. The source of this sequence is a man between 18 and 35 years old who had mild COVID-19 (a few samples of this study predate the infection). Cell type and time point are not known. The CDR3 sequence: CATSRKQGWNTEAFF. CDR3 nucleotide sequence: TGTGCCACCAGCAGGAAACAGGGGTGGAACACTGAAGCTTTCTTT.